This T cell receptor beta chain was profiled in a study of beta chain features in type 1 diabetes. Of the isolated RNA, all was reverse transcribed, and so the sequenced material was expressed TCRB transcripts. Naive, central memory and regulatory T cell samples averaged roughly 3.7 million immunoSEQ reads each. The protocol was immunoSEQ multiplex PCR, while the TCRdb copy is restricted to in-frame clones and leaves out a portion. The top ten clones hold 0.55% to 0.75% of a sample with roughly 350,000 clones, around 10% of them seen once. Remarks on this clone: The antigen is not known.

General study points: For type 1 diabetes patients, VDJ junctions showed fewer insertions and more deletions. Using cDNA template may skew counts toward highly expressing activated cells. There was no resolution here of whether HLA type influences TCRB rearrangement. Moderate but significant shortening of TCRB CDR3s was recorded in all four CD4+ subsets from Type 1 diabetes patients.

Germline V lookup: CDR1 SGHTA, CDR2 FQGNSA. Trimming shortened V by 1 base and J by 1 base, and 11 bases separated the two germline ends. The CDR3 is 15 amino acids. The sequencing sample was made of central memory CD4+ T cells from blood. The gene calls are TRBV7-2 and TRBJ2-7; D is ambiguous. The sequence came from a man younger than 45 with type 1 diabetes. The CDR3 spells CASSLGLLLSYEQYF. CDR3 nucleotides: TGTGCCAGCAGCTTAGGACTCCTCCTATCCTACGAGCAGTACTTC.